This T cell receptor beta chain originates from a study of blood T cell repertoires in COVID-19. On the study more broadly: The United States, Italy and Spain provided the acute and convalescent COVID-19 samples.

Authors' analysis steps: Using reference gene primer amplification, nucleated cell counts were estimated. Generated by immunoSEQ multiplex PCR, the TCRdb table keeps only in-frame clones and is missing some. From that table come the V and J calls and clone size; the DNA was used to work out D and trimming. The data contain roughly 230,000 clones, about four fifths of them singletons. The CDR3 covers 15 residues. The V gene's germline CDR1 is MNHEY and CDR2 SVGAGI. Trimming took 6 bases from V and 3 from J; bases not matched to a gene: 10. This clonotype was sampled from a man aged 35-49 years with active or convalescent COVID-19. Sequencing input: peripheral blood. This chain connects TRBV6-5 to TRBJ1-2, with 7 bases identical to TRBD1. CDR3 in amino acids: CASRPRQGLDYGYTF. The CDR3 bases are TGTGCCAGCAGGCCCAGACAGGGCCTGGACTATGGCTACACCTTC.